This T cell receptor beta chain emerged from a study of T cell clonality in common variable immunodeficiency. Findings and limits, study-wide: Common variable immunodeficiency TCR beta sequences reportedly had fewer deletions and N-nucleotide insertions. Compared with healthy controls, CVID subjects showed increased TCRbeta clonality, mostly in about a third.

Of CVID subjects, about 16 were female and 29 male, mean age roughly 37. The table lists this clone with many counts. Antigen: not known. The read terminates 3 residues before the CDR3 end, so the remaining end is supplied by the germline J gene. In germline, CDR1 is SGHRS, CDR2 YFSETQ. V lost 2 bases, J lost 0 bases, and 5 bases stayed unmatched. CDR3 size: 16 residues. Some clones are missing from TCRdb's copy, which holds only in-frame ones; the method was immunoSEQ multiplex PCR. The repertoire consists of fewer than 35,000 clones, none detected only once. The rearrangement uses TRBV5-1 and TRBJ2-7, with 10 positions matching TRBD2. Specimen: peripheral blood mononuclear cells. The TCR was taken from a human donor with common variable immunodeficiency. The covered CDR3 bases are TGCGCCAGCAGCTTCGGACTAGCGGATACCTCCTACGAG. Translated: CASSFGLADTSYE. The entire CDR3 reads CASSFGLADTSYEQYF.